This T cell receptor beta chain originates from a study of cytomegalovirus exposure and HLA in healthy donors. Study information: In a previous analysis, approximately 110 million unique TCR beta sequences were found from 150 million to 200 million T cells. Of 350 to 400 genotyped donors, 81% grouped in the Caucasian-associated ancestry cluster. General observations from the study: The productive fraction for most TCR beta V segments was about 90% or about 30% in an earlier analysis.

The donors, nominally healthy at sampling, likely had unrecorded immune exposures. Primers for the PCR totalled 60 Vbeta and 13 Jbeta. The repertoire was sequenced with immunoSEQ multiplex PCR; TCRdb's copy has only in-frame clones and lacks some. The table shows about 150,000 clones, with roughly 72% occurring only once. Regarding this clone: The antigen remains unidentified.

Sequencing was carried out using PBMCs. The receptor was isolated from a man aged 25 to 45 in good health and CMV-seronegative.

CDR3 loop: CASSPEGRAWAGELFF. CDR3 nucleotides: TGTGCCAGCAGCCCCGAGGGGAGGGCTTGGGCCGGGGAGCTGTTTTTT. V and J are TRBV9 and TRBJ2-2; 7 bases fit TRBD2. CDR1 and CDR2 (germline): SGDLS, YYNGEE. J lost 6 bases, V lost 4 bases, and 12 bases had no gene match. This CDR3 comprises 16 residues.